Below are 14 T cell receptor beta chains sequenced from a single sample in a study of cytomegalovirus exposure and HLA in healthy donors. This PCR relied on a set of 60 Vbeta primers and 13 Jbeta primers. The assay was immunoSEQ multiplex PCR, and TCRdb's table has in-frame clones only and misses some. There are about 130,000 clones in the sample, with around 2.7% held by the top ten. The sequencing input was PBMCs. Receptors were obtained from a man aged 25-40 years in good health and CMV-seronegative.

For the CDR3, the DNA is TGCGCCAGCAGCCGGGGGTGGGGGGGCCACGAGCAGTACTTC. This gives the protein CASSRGWGGHEQYF. The J gene is TRBJ2-7, the V gene TRBV5-1; possibly TRBD2 for D (7 bases). V lost 4 bases, J lost 5 bases, and 16 bases lay in between. CDR3 length equals 14 residues. Germline CDR1 SGHRS, CDR2 YFSETQ.

CDR3 loop: CASSQGITGGWETQYF. DNA for the CDR3: TGCGCCAGCAGCCAGGGTATTACAGGGGGCTGGGAGACCCAGTACTTC. The chain links TRBV4-1 to TRBJ2-5; TRBD1 agrees at 9 bases. The CDR3 covers 16 residues. CDR1 and CDR2 (germline): MGHRA, YSYEKL. The V and J ends lost 3 bases and 5 bases, in that order; junction bases with no gene match: 10.

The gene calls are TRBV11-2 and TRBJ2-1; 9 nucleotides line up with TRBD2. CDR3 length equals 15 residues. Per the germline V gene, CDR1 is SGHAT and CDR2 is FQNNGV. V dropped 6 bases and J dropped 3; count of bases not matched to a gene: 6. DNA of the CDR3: TGTGCCAGCAGGCCCCCGACTAGCGGCTACAATGAGCAGTTCTTC. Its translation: CASRPPTSGYNEQFF.

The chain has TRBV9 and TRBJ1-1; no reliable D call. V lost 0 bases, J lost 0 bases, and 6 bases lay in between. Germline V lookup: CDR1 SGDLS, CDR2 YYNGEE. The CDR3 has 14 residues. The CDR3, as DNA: TGTGCCAGCAGCGTAGATGTATTGAACACTGAAGCTTTCTTT. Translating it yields CASSVDVLNTEAFF.

The chain's CDR3 is CASSEGQVGNQPQHF. In nucleotides, the CDR3 is TGCGCCAGCAGTGAAGGACAGGTAGGCAATCAGCCCCAGCATTTT. The V gene is TRBV10-1, the J gene TRBJ1-5, with 7 nucleotides matching TRBD1. Germline values: CDR1 WNHNN, CDR2 SYGVQD (reference sequence). J lost 2 bases, V lost 3 bases, and 4 bases had no gene match. The CDR3 is 15 residues long.

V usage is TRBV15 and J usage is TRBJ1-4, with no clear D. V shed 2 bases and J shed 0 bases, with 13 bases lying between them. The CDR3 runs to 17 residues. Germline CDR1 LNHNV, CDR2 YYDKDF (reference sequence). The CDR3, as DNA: TGTGCCACCAGCAGACGTCCTTTGGTAGCAACTAATGAAAAACTGTTTTTT. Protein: CATSRRPLVATNEKLFF.

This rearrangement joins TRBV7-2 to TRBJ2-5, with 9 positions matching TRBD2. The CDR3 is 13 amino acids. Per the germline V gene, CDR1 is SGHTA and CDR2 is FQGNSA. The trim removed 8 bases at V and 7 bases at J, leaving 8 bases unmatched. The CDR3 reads CASQAGGRGTQYF. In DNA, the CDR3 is TGTGCCAGCCAGGCGGGAGGGCGCGGGACCCAGTACTTC.

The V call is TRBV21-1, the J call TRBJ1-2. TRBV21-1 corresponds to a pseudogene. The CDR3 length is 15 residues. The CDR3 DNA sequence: TGTGCCAGCAGCTCCCGACTGAAGACCAACTATGGCTACACCTTC. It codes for CASSSRLKTNYGYTF.

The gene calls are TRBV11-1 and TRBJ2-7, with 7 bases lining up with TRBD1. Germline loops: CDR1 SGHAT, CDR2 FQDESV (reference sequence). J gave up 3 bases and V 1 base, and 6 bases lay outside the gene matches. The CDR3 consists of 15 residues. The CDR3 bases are TGTGCCAGCAGCTTAGACAGGGGATTCAACTACGAGCAGTACTTC. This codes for CASSLDRGFNYEQYF.

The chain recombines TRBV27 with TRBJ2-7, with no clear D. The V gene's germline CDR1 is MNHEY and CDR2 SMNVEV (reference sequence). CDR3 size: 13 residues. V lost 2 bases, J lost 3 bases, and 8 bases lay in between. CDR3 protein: CASSLGQFYEQYF. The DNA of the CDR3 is TGTGCCAGCAGTTTAGGGCAATTCTACGAGCAGTACTTC.

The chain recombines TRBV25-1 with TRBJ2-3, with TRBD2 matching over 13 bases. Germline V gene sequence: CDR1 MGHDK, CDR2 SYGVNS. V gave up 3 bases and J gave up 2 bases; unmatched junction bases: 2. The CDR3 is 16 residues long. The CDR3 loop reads CASSDGLAGDTDTQYF. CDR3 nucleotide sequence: TGTGCCAGCAGTGATGGACTAGCGGGAGACACAGATACGCAGTATTTT.

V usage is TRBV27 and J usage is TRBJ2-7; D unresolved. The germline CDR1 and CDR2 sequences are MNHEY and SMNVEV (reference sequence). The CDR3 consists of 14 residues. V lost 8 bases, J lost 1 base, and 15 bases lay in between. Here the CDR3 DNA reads TGTGCCAGCGGTTCCCTAGGAGAGTCCTACGAGCAGTACTTC. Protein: CASGSLGESYEQYF.

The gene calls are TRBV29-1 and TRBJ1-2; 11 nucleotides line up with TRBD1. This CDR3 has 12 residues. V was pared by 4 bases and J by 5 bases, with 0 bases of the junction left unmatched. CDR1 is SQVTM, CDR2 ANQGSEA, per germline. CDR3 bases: TGCAGCGTTGGGGACAGGGGGTATGGCTACACCTTC. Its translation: CSVGDRGYGYTF.

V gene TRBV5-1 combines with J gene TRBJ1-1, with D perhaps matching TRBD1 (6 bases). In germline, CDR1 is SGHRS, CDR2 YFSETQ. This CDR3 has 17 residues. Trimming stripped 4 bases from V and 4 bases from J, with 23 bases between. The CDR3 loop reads CASSLGTLLRGPTEAFF. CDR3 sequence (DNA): TGCGCCAGCAGCCTGGGGACCCTACTCAGGGGACCCACTGAAGCTTTCTTT.